The clone carrying this TCR beta chain came up many times. Amplifying from RNA transcripts, the study obtained TCR beta CDR3 regions. HTBI primers primed a first-round RT-PCR, and a second-round multiplex PCR followed. Each CDR3 protein gets one entry after TCRdb re-called the multiplex PCR reads with MiXCR. The sample contains about 210,000 distinct CDR3 sequences, under 30% of which appear only once. The germline V gene has CDR1 DFQATT and CDR2 SNEGSKA (reference sequence). CDR3 length equals 16 residues. With 4 bases clipped from V and 9 bases from J, the junction kept 17 bases outside the gene matches. Active ophthalmopathy (CAS at least 3, NOSPECS at least 4), lasting under 3 months. Excluded: other autoimmune disease, uncontrolled infection, pregnancy or lactation. This entry belongs to a study of Graves' ophthalmopathy and Graves' hyperthyroidism. Study as a whole: Peripheral blood sampling preceded any treatment and occurred at initial diagnosis.

This TCR was recovered from a man aged 50 to 60 with Graves' ophthalmopathy. The chain is built from TRBV20-1 and TRBJ2-4; 8 bases match TRBD2. Sequenced material: peripheral blood. The CDR3 region has the DNA TGCAGTGCTAACACCGCAGGGCAACGGGAGGGCTCCATTCAGTACTTC. Its translation is CSANTAGQREGSIQYF.